This passage covers 32 T cell receptor beta chains from one sample sequenced in a study of blood T cell repertoires in COVID-19. The table came from immunoSEQ multiplex PCR; TCRdb's copy has only in-frame clones and leaves some out. Of fewer than 500,000 clones listed, nearly 90% are singletons. Sequencing was done on a sample of PBMCs or T cells enriched from blood (not recorded which). These receptors came from a woman aged 18-30 years with acute COVID-19.

Concerning this clone: The identical CDR3 is also encoded by other nucleotide sequences in the sample. The chain uses TRBV5-1 and TRBJ1-1; D perhaps matches TRBD1 (5 bases). The germline V gene has CDR1 SGHRS and CDR2 YFSETQ. The CDR3 length is 14 residues. Trimming took 3 bases from V and 0 from J, leaving 9 bases between them. The CDR3 DNA reads as TGCGCCAGCAGCTCCCAAGGGGTGAACACTGAAGCTTTCTTT. Its translation is CASSSQGVNTEAFF.

Here the CDR3 reads CASTSWGRPQHF. Here the CDR3 DNA reads TGCGCCAGCACAAGCTGGGGCCGTCCCCAGCATTTT. J is TRBJ1-5 and V is TRBV23-1; a possible D gene is TRBD1 (5 bases). TRBV23-1 falls under the ORF class, with uncertain function. V lost 7 bases to trimming and J lost 10 bases, with 14 bases between them. The length of the CDR3 is 12 residues.

The CDR3 loop reads CASSLDPGQGSYEQYF. CDR3 DNA: TGTGCCAGCAGCTTAGACCCCGGACAGGGGAGCTACGAGCAGTACTTC. V usage is TRBV7-9 and J usage is TRBJ2-7, with TRBD1 matching 9 bases. V shed 1 base and J 3 bases; nucleotides not matched to a gene: 7. This CDR3 region has 16 residues. Germline-derived CDR1 and CDR2 are SEHNR and FQNEAQ (reference sequence). Full variable domain (remainder filled in from reference TRBV7-9 and TRBJ2-7): DTGVSQNPRHKITKRGQNVTFRCDPISEHNRLYWYRQTLGQGPEFLTYFQNEAQLEKSRLLSDRFSAERPKGSFSTLEIQRTEQGDSAMYLCASSLDPGQGSYEQYFGPGTRLTVT.

This clone was seen only a few times. The V call is TRBV3-1 (or the pseudogene TRBV3-2), the J call TRBJ2-3; D unresolved. The CDR3 totals 12 residues. CDR1 LGHDT and CDR2 YNNKEL come from the germline V gene (reference sequence). Trimming removed 3 bases at V and 2 bases at J, with 3 bases between. CDR3 sequence reads: CASSHHTDTQYF. The CDR3 DNA reads as TGTGCCAGCAGCCACCACACAGATACGCAGTATTTT.

The J gene is TRBJ2-2, the V gene TRBV7-2, with D possibly matching TRBD2 (6 bases). The CDR3 loop spans 15 amino acids. Trimming stripped 3 bases from V and 4 bases from J, with 12 bases between. Germline assignment: CDR1 SGHTA and CDR2 FQGNSA. The CDR3 sequence: CASSFIGGVTGELFF. Here the CDR3 DNA reads TGTGCCAGCAGCTTCATAGGAGGGGTCACCGGGGAGCTGTTTTTT. The whole variable domain, filled in from reference TRBV7-2 and TRBJ2-2, reads GAGVSQSPSNKVTEKGKDVELRCDPISGHTALYWYRQSLGQGLEFLIYFQGNSAPDKSGLPSDRFSAERTGGSVSTLTIQRTQQEDSAVYLCASSFIGGVTGELFFGEGSRLTVL.

This chain connects TRBV19 to TRBJ2-1; D is unresolved. Per the germline V gene, CDR1 is LNHDA and CDR2 is SQIVND (reference sequence). The CDR3 contains 14 residues. V gave up 3 bases and J gave up 8 bases, with 14 bases separating them. The CDR3 region is CASSIPPNVDEQFF. CDR3 bases: TGTGCCAGTAGTATTCCCCCAAATGTAGATGAGCAGTTCTTC.

This chain uses TRBV3-1 (or the pseudogene TRBV3-2) with TRBJ1-1; D ambiguous. Trimming left V 3 bases short and J 1 base short, with 9 bases between. CDR1 and CDR2 from the germline V gene are LGHDT and YNNKEL (reference sequence). The length of the CDR3 is 14 residues. For the CDR3, the DNA is TGTGCCAGCAGCCAGGGCCAGTGGAACACTGAAGCTTTCTTT. This gives the protein CASSQGQWNTEAFF.

The chain recombines TRBV28 with TRBJ2-7, with TRBD2 matching 11 bases. The ends lost 6 bases at V and 3 bases at J; junction bases unmatched: 4. This CDR3 is built from 14 residues. Germline V gives CDR1 MDHEN, CDR2 SYDVKM. The CDR3 protein is CASRVSGGVYEQYF. The CDR3 DNA reads as TGTGCCAGCAGGGTTAGCGGGGGGGTCTACGAGCAGTACTTC.

Details on this clone: At one end the junction does not follow the germline gene, possibly because of a read error. This chain links TRBV13 with TRBJ2-1, with 11 bases lining up with TRBD2. The CDR3 length is 15 residues. Germline CDR1 PRHDT, CDR2 FYEKMQ (reference sequence). CDR3 sequence (DNA): TGTGCCAGCAGCATAGGGACTAGCGGCCCCCATGAGCAGTTCTTC. Its protein is CASSIGTSGPHEQFF.

This chain links TRBV29-1 with TRBJ2-5, with D possibly matching TRBD1 (5 bases). The length of the CDR3 is 11 residues. The V end lost 8 bases, the J end lost 4 bases, and 11 bases lay between the germline ends. CDR1 and CDR2 (germline): SQVTM, ANQGSEA. CDR3 loop: CSSGKGETQYF. In DNA form, the CDR3 reads TGCAGCTCAGGGAAGGGAGAGACCCAGTACTTC.

This chain joins TRBV6-5 and TRBJ2-7, with TRBD2 matching 11 bases. This CDR3 is 15 amino acids long. The germline gives CDR1 MNHEY, CDR2 SVGAGI. The V segment lost 6 bases and the J segment 6 bases; nucleotides outside the gene matches: 10. The CDR3 coding sequence is TGTGCCAGCAGGGTAGCGGGAGGGCGATTTGGCGAGCAGTACTTC. Protein sequence: CASRVAGGRFGEQYF.

This clone was detected only a few times. The chain uses TRBV15 and TRBJ1-2; TRBD1 matches at 10 bases. CDR3 size: 15 residues. Germline lookup yields CDR1 LNHNV and CDR2 YYDKDF (reference sequence). The J segment lost 6 bases and the V segment lost 0 bases, leaving 4 bases of the junction unmatched. Written as DNA, the CDR3 is TGTGCCACCAGCAGAGATCTGGACAGGGGGAATGGCTACACCTTC. As protein: CATSRDLDRGNGYTF.

The rearrangement uses TRBV9 and TRBJ1-5, with D hard to call. CDR1 SGDLS and CDR2 YYNGEE come from the germline V gene. This CDR3 has 14 amino acids. Between the trimmed V and J ends, which lost 2 bases and 5 bases, there was a span of 11 bases. The CDR3 sequence: CASSVGGRDQPQHF. The CDR3 DNA follows: TGTGCCAGCAGCGTTGGAGGGAGGGATCAGCCCCAGCATTTT. Variable domain in full (rest from reference TRBV9 and TRBJ1-5): DSGVTQTPKHLITATGQRVTLRCSPRSGDLSVYWYQQSLDQGLQFLIQYYNGEERAKGNILERFSAQQFPDLHSELNLSSLELGDSALYFCASSVGGRDQPQHFGDGTRLSIL.

The V gene is TRBV5-1, the J gene TRBJ2-5; 8 nucleotides match TRBD2. CDR3 length: 16 residues. CDR1 and CDR2 from the germline V gene are SGHRS and YFSETQ. Trimming took 4 bases from V and 1 from J; bases not matched to a gene: 9. CDR3 DNA sequence: TGCGCCAGCAGCGTAGGAACCACTAGCGGCCAAGAGACCCAGTACTTC. Its translation: CASSVGTTSGQETQYF. Drawing the rest from reference TRBV5-1 and TRBJ2-5, the complete variable domain is KAGVTQTPRYLIKTRGQQVTLSCSPISGHRSVSWYQQTPGQGLQFLFEYFSETQRNKGNFPGRFSGRQFSNSRSEMNVSTLELGDSALYLCASSVGTTSGQETQYFGPGTRLLVL.

J is TRBJ2-1 and V is TRBV19; 12 bases match TRBD2. J was trimmed by 5 bases and V by 9 bases; bases with no gene match: 11. The CDR3 is 16 amino acids. The V gene's germline CDR1 is LNHDA and CDR2 SQIVND (reference sequence). CDR3 bases: TGTGCCAGCGGACTAGCGGGGAACCACTTTAACAATGAGCAGTTCTTC. Amino acid sequence: CASGLAGNHFNNEQFF. The full variable domain, with the rest looked up from reference TRBV19 and TRBJ2-1, is DGGITQSPKYLFRKEGQNVTLSCEQNLNHDAMYWYRQDPGQGLRLIYYSQIVNDFQKGDIAEGYSVSREKKESFPLTVTSAQKNPTAFYLCASGLAGNHFNNEQFFGPGTRLTVL.

The rearrangement uses TRBV7-9 and TRBJ1-1; 8 bases align to TRBD1. The germline V gene has CDR1 SEHNR and CDR2 FQNEAQ (reference sequence). This CDR3 comprises 18 residues. With V trimmed by 2 bases and J by 4 bases, 15 bases remained unmatched. CDR3 residues: CASSLTSRGLRVATEAFF. The DNA of the CDR3 is TGTGCCAGCAGCTTAACTAGCAGGGGGCTGAGGGTAGCCACTGAAGCTTTCTTT.

There are a few counts of this clone. The chain has TRBV2 and TRBJ1-5; 7 positions match TRBD1. The length of the CDR3 is 14 residues. The junction had 8 bases not matched to a gene; V was cut back by 6 bases and J by 6 bases. Germline CDR1 reads SNHLY; CDR2 reads FYNNEI. Written as DNA, the CDR3 is TGTGCCAGCAGCGATAACAGGGGAGGTCAGCCCCAGCATTTT. This sequence encodes CASSDNRGGQPQHF.

DNA of the CDR3: TGTGCCAGTAGCCCCGGTCTCTACCAGCCCCAGCATTTT. Translating gives CASSPGLYQPQHF. The gene calls are TRBV19 and TRBJ1-5; D remains unclear. CDR3 size: 13 residues. Germline lookup yields CDR1 LNHDA and CDR2 SQIVND (reference sequence). Trimming removed 6 bases at V and 7 bases at J, with 13 bases between.

The genes are TRBV30 and TRBJ1-5; TRBD1 matches at 9 bases. CDR3 length: 13 amino acids. The J segment lost 8 bases and the V segment lost 4 bases, leaving 6 bases of the junction unmatched. Germline CDR1 GTSNPN, CDR2 SVGIG (reference sequence). CDR3 sequence (DNA): TGTGCCTGGACGGGACAGGGAAACGAGCCCCAGCATTTT. It translates to CAWTGQGNEPQHF. The complete variable domain, with remaining parts taken from reference TRBV30 and TRBJ1-5, reads SQTIHQWPATLVQPVGSPLSLECTVEGTSNPNLYWYRQAAGRGLQLLFYSVGIGQISSEVPQNLSASRPQDRQFILSSKKLLLSDSGFYLCAWTGQGNEPQHFGDGTRLSIL.

The chain uses TRBV29-1 and TRBJ1-2, with TRBD1 as a possible D gene (6 bases). Per the germline V gene, CDR1 is SQVTM and CDR2 is ANQGSEA. V lost 5 bases, J lost 8 bases, and 15 bases lay in between. This CDR3 is built from 12 residues. The CDR3, as DNA: TGCAGCGTTCTCCGACAGGCGGCAGGCTACACCTTC. Translating it yields CSVLRQAAGYTF.

This clone was seen more than once but under ten times. V usage is TRBV11-2 and J usage is TRBJ2-2; tentative D call: TRBD2 (5 bases). CDR3 size: 16 residues. The germline V gene has CDR1 SGHAT and CDR2 FQNNGV. V was shortened by 0 bases and J by 1 base, with 9 bases between the two germline ends. The chain's CDR3 is CASSLDRSGNTGELFF. CDR3 nucleotide sequence: TGTGCCAGCAGCTTAGATCGAAGCGGGAACACCGGGGAGCTGTTTTTT.

The J gene is TRBJ1-6, the V gene TRBV4-1; D may be TRBD1 (6 bases). CDR3 length: 16 amino acids. The V gene's germline CDR1 is MGHRA and CDR2 YSYEKL. V shed 1 base and J shed 5 bases, with 12 bases lying between them. CDR3 nucleotides: TGCGCCAGCAGCCAAGTCGGGACATACAATAATTCACCCCTCCACTTT. Residues: CASSQVGTYNNSPLHF.

The chain carries TRBV6-5 and TRBJ2-1; unclear D gene. Deletions cut 7 bases from V and 9 bases from J, with 19 bases between. Germline-derived CDR1 and CDR2 are MNHEY and SVGAGI. This CDR3 spans 14 amino acids. CDR3: CASTPMGPTVEQFF. CDR3 DNA sequence: TGTGCCAGCACCCCAATGGGCCCCACGGTTGAGCAGTTCTTC.

The CDR3 here is CASSSGLVNEQFF. The CDR3 DNA reads as TGTGCCAGCAGTAGCGGACTCGTTAATGAGCAGTTCTTC. The V gene is TRBV2, the J gene TRBJ2-1; a possible D gene is TRBD2 (5 bases). Germline assignment: CDR1 SNHLY and CDR2 FYNNEI. The CDR3 runs 13 residues. V gave up 5 bases and J gave up 7 bases, with 12 bases separating them.

The genes are TRBV3-1 (or the pseudogene TRBV3-2) and TRBJ2-2; no clear D gene. V dropped 0 bases and J dropped 6 bases, with 14 bases sitting between them. The CDR3 spans 16 residues. Germline V gene sequence: CDR1 LGHDT, CDR2 YNNKEL (reference sequence). CDR3 loop: CASSQDWSGVAGELFF. In DNA, the CDR3 is TGTGCCAGCAGCCAAGATTGGTCAGGTGTTGCCGGGGAGCTGTTTTTT.

The rearrangement uses TRBV2 and TRBJ1-1, with D unclear. CDR1 SNHLY and CDR2 FYNNEI come from the germline V gene. CDR3 length equals 13 residues. Trimming pared 3 bases from V and 0 bases from J, leaving 5 bases between. The CDR3 region is CASSDAVNTEAFF. CDR3 in DNA: TGTGCCAGCAGTGATGCGGTGAACACTGAAGCTTTCTTT.

CDR3 in amino acids: CASSKPPTTGETEAFF. CDR3 bases: TGTGCCAGCAGCAAACCCCCAACGACAGGGGAAACTGAAGCTTTCTTT. The rearrangement uses TRBV21-1 and TRBJ1-1; the table assigns TRBD1, which was not confirmed against the DNA. TRBV21-1 is termed a pseudogene. This CDR3 contains 16 residues.

The chain's CDR3 is CASKGGHEQYF. In DNA form, the CDR3 reads TGTGCCAGCAAAGGGGGCCACGAGCAGTACTTC. The genes are TRBV2 and TRBJ2-7; 7 nucleotides agree with TRBD1. Germline CDR1 and CDR2: SNHLY and FYNNEI. CDR3 size: 11 residues. The ends lost 7 bases at V and 5 bases at J; junction bases unmatched: 2.

This clone appeared a few times. J is TRBJ2-1 and V is TRBV29-1; TRBD2 is a possible D gene (7 bases). Germline V gene sequence: CDR1 SQVTM, CDR2 ANQGSEA. V lost 6 bases, J lost 4 bases, and 16 bases lay in between. The CDR3 extends over 14 amino acids. CDR3 in amino acids: CSVPWGGGYNEQFF. The DNA for the CDR3 is TGCAGCGTCCCCTGGGGAGGGGGGTACAATGAGCAGTTCTTC.

This clone was observed a single time. J is TRBJ1-1 and V is TRBV5-4, with unresolved D. Germline CDR1 is SGHNT and CDR2 is YYREEE (reference sequence). CDR3 length equals 13 residues. With 4 bases removed from V and 1 base from J, the gap between germline ends came to 8 bases. The CDR3 sequence: CASSDTWNTEAFF. The CDR3 DNA is TGTGCCAGCAGCGATACTTGGAACACTGAAGCTTTCTTT.

The chain couples TRBV5-4 to TRBJ1-1; no definite D call. V lost 2 bases and J lost 1, with 3 bases in between. Germline V lookup: CDR1 SGHNT, CDR2 YYREEE (reference sequence). This CDR3 comprises 12 residues. The CDR3 region is CASSFGNTEAFF. The CDR3 DNA reads as TGTGCCAGCAGCTTCGGGAACACTGAAGCTTTCTTT.

CDR3 coding DNA: TGTGCCAGCAGCGATCGACAAACTGAAGCTTTCTTT. This sequence encodes CASSDRQTEAFF. The J gene is TRBJ1-1, the V gene TRBV3-1 (or the pseudogene TRBV3-2); D uncertain. In germline, CDR1 is LGHDT, CDR2 YNNKEL (reference sequence). V was trimmed by 5 bases and J by 5 bases, leaving 9 bases between them. There are 12 residues in the CDR3.